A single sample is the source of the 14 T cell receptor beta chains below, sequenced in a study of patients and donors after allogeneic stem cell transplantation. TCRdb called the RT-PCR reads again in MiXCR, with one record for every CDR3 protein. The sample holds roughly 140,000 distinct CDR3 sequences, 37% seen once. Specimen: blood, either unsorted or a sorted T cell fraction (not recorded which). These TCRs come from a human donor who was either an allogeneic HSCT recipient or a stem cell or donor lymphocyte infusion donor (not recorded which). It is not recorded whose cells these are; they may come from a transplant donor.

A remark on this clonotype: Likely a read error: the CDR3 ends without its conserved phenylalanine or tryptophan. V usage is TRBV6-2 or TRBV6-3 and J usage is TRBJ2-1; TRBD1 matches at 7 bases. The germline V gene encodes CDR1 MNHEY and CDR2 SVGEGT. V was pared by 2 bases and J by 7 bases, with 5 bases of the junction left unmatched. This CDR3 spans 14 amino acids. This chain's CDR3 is CASSYRDSFNEQFL. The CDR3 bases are TGTGCCAGCAGTTACCGGGACAGCTTTAATGAGCAGTTCCTC.

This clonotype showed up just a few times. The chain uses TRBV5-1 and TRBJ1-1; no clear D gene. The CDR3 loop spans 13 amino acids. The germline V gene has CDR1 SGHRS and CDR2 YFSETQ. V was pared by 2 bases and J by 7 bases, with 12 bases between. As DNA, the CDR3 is TGCGCCAGCAGCTTTGGGCCCGAGCTTGAAGCTTTCTTT. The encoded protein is CASSFGPELEAFF.

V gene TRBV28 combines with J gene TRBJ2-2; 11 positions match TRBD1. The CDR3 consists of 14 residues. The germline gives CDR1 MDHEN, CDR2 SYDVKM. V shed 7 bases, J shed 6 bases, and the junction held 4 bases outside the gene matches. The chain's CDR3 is CASKGTGGAGELFF. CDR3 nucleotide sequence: TGTGCCAGCAAGGGGACAGGGGGGGCCGGGGAGCTGTTTTTT.

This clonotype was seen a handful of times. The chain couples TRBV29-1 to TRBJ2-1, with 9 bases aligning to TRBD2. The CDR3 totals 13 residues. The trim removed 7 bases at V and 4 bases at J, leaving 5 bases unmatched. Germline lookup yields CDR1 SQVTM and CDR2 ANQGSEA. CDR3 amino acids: CSAGLADYNEQFF. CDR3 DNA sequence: TGCAGCGCGGGACTAGCAGATTACAATGAGCAGTTCTTC.

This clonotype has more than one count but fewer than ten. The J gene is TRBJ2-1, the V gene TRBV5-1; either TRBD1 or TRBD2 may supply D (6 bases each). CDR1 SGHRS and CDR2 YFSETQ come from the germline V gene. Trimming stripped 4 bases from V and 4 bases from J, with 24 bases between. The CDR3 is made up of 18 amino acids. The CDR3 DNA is TGCGCCAGCAGCCCCACCCCCGGGGGCGCCTCACTTTACAATGAGCAGTTCTTC. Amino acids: CASSPTPGGASLYNEQFF.

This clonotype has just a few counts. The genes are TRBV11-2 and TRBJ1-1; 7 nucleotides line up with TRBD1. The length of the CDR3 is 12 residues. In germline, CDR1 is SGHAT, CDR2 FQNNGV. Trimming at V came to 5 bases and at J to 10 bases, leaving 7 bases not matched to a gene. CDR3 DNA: TGTGCCAGCAGCCCAGGGGACAGAGGAGCTTTCTTT. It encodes CASSPGDRGAFF.

The DNA for the CDR3 is TGTGCCAGCAGTTACTCGGGGCGGATTGGAAACACCATATATTTT. Translating it yields CASSYSGRIGNTIYF. V is TRBV6-5 and J is TRBJ1-3; D may be TRBD1 (5 bases). Trimming took 0 bases from V and 3 from J, leaving 9 bases between them. Germline V gene data show CDR1 as MNHEY and CDR2 as SVGAGI. The CDR3 runs to 15 residues.

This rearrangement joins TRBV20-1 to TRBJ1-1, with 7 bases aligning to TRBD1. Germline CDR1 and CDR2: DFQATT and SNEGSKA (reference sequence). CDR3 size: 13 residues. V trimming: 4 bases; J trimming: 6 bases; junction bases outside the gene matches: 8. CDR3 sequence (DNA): TGCAGTGCTAAGCAGGGGGTTTTCCCTGAAGCTTTCTTT. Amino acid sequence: CSAKQGVFPEAFF.

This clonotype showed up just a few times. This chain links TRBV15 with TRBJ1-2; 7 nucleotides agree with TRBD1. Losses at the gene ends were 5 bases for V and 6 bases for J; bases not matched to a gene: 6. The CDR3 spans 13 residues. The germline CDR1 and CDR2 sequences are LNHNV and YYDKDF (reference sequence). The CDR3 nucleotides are TGTGCCACCAGCCCTAGACAGGGCGATGGCTACACCTTC. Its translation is CATSPRQGDGYTF.

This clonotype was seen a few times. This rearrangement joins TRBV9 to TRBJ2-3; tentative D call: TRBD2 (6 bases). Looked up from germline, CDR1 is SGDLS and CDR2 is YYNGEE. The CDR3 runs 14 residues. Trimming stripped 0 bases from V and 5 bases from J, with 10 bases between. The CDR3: CASSVALRGDTQYF. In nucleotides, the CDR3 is TGTGCCAGCAGCGTAGCCCTGCGGGGAGATACGCAGTATTTT.

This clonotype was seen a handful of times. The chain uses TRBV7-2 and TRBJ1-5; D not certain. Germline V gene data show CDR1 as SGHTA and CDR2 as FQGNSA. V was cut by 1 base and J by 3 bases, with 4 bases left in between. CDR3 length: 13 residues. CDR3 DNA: TGTGCCAGCAGCTTAGAACCCAATCAGCCCCAGCATTTT. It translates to CASSLEPNQPQHF.

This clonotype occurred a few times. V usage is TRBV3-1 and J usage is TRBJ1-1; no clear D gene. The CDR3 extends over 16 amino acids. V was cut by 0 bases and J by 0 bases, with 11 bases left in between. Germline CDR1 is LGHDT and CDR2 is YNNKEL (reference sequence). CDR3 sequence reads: CASSQERPRMNTEAFF. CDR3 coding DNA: TGTGCCAGCAGCCAAGAACGTCCCCGAATGAACACTGAAGCTTTCTTT.

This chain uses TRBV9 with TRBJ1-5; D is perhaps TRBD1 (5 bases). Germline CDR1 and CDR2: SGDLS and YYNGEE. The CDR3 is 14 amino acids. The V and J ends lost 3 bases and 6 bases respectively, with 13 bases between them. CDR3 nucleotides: TGTGCCAGCAGCGCCGACAGCGAGAGTCAGCCCCAGCATTTT. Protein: CASSADSESQPQHF.

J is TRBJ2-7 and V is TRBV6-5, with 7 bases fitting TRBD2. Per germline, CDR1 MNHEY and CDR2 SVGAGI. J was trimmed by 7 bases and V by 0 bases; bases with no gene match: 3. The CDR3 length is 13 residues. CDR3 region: CASSYSKGGEQYF. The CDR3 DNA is TGTGCCAGCAGTTACTCAAAGGGAGGGGAGCAGTACTTC.